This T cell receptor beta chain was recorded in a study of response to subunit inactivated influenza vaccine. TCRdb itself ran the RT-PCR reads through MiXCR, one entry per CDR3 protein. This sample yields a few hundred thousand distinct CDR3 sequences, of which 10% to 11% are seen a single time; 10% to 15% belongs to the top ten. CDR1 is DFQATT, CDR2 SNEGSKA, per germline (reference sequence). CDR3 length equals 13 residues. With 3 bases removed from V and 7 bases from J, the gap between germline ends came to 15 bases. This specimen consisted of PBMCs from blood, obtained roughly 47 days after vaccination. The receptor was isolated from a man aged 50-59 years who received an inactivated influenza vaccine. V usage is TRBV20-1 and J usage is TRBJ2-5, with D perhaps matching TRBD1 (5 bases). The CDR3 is CSARGPTRATQYF. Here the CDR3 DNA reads TGCAGTGCTAGGGGGCCGACTCGGGCGACCCAGTACTTC.